One sample yielded the 14 T cell receptor beta chains listed below, sequenced in a study of regulatory T cells in long-lasting Graves disease. As to time point: newly diagnosed GD, antithyroid drugs for less than 3 months. PBMCs provided the RNA from which the TCR library was made. The authors built TCR beta libraries using iRepertoire HTBI primers and Arm-PCR of CDR3 regions. TCRdb processed the multiplex PCR reads anew with MiXCR; each CDR3 protein has one entry. The profile shows about 400,000 distinct CDR3 sequences, under 20% of them singletons. The data also belong to a second study, concerning T cells in Graves' hyperthyroidism and ophthalmopathy.

Sample: peripheral blood mononuclear cells (PBMCs), taken at new diagnosis, from a patient treated with antithyroid drugs. The receptors come from a woman younger than 30 with Graves disease.

This clonotype came up once. The CDR3 DNA is TGTGCCAGCAGCCGGAACGGACTAGCGGGGGGAATCCCCGATACGCAGTATTTT. Translating gives CASSRNGLAGGIPDTQYF. The V call is TRBV5-5, the J call TRBJ2-3, with TRBD2 identical over 14 bases. After removal of 4 bases from V and 6 bases from J, the junction contained 13 bases not matched to a gene. Per the germline V gene, CDR1 is SGHKS and CDR2 is YYEKEE (reference sequence). CDR3 length equals 18 residues.

This clonotype was detected many times. The chain combines TRBV3-1 with TRBJ2-7; tentative D call: TRBD1 (6 bases). Germline V gene data show CDR1 as LGHDT and CDR2 as YNNKEL (reference sequence). This CDR3 has 14 amino acids. Trimming stripped 3 bases from V and 0 bases from J, with 9 bases between. Written as DNA, the CDR3 is TGTGCCAGCAGCCAGAGGGGGAGCTCCTACGAGCAGTACTTC. Translating it yields CASSQRGSSYEQYF.

This rearrangement joins TRBV10-3 to TRBJ2-3; D possibly corresponds to TRBD2 (6 bases). V gave up 3 bases and J gave up 4 bases, with 11 bases separating them. The CDR3 is 14 amino acids. The germline V gene encodes CDR1 ENHRY and CDR2 SYGVKD. CDR3 bases: TGTGCCATCAGTGACACGGGGGAGGCAGATACGCAGTATTTT. It translates to CAISDTGEADTQYF.

Many counts were recorded for this clonotype. This chain links TRBV7-2 with TRBJ2-7; 9 nucleotides align to TRBD1. CDR3 length: 14 residues. V was pared by 6 bases and J by 1 base, with 4 bases of the junction left unmatched. Germline-derived CDR1 and CDR2 are SGHTA and FQGNSA. Here the CDR3 reads CASREQGASYEQYF. In DNA, the CDR3 is TGTGCCAGCAGAGAACAGGGGGCATCCTACGAGCAGTACTTC.

In its sample, this clonotype was seen a few times. The J gene is TRBJ2-1, the V gene TRBV4-2, with 10 nucleotides matching TRBD2. V lost 4 bases to trimming and J lost 7 bases; unmatched junction nucleotides: 7. CDR1 is LGHNA and CDR2 is YNFKEQ in the germline V gene. The CDR3 sequence is 15 residues long. The CDR3 bases are TGTGCCAGCAGCCCGCTAGCGGGGGTTTTTAATGAGCAGTTCTTC. Amino acids: CASSPLAGVFNEQFF.

V usage is TRBV29-1 and J usage is TRBJ2-7; D tentatively fits TRBD1 or TRBD2 (5 bases each). The germline V and J ends were trimmed by 5 bases and 3 bases, with 14 bases remaining between them. Germline assignment: CDR1 SQVTM and CDR2 ANQGSEA. This CDR3 spans 13 amino acids. The CDR3 spells CSVLSGRVYEQYF. The CDR3 DNA follows: TGCAGCGTTCTATCGGGGCGCGTCTACGAGCAGTACTTC.

This clonotype was detected ten times or more. The J gene is TRBJ2-7, the V gene TRBV4-1; D unresolved. This CDR3 is 13 amino acids long. Germline V CDR1 and CDR2: MGHRA, YSYEKL. The V end was cut by 0 bases, the J end by 7 bases, with 10 bases between. The CDR3 DNA sequence: TGCGCCAGCAGCCAAGATGAAAGGCGAGAGCAGTACTTC. Protein product: CASSQDERREQYF.

Many counts were recorded for this clonotype. The V call is TRBV5-1, the J call TRBJ1-1; 9 bases align to TRBD1. The germline V gene encodes CDR1 SGHRS and CDR2 YFSETQ. The CDR3 is 14 amino acids. V lost 4 bases, J lost 4 bases, and 5 bases stayed unmatched. CDR3 nucleotides: TGCGCCAGCAGCCTACAGGGGGCGATCACTGAAGCTTTCTTT. Translated: CASSLQGAITEAFF.

This clonotype was observed at least ten times. This chain uses TRBV2 with TRBJ2-3, with D perhaps matching TRBD2 (5 bases). This CDR3 contains 12 residues. Per germline, CDR1 SNHLY and CDR2 FYNNEI. Deletions cut 6 bases from V and 8 bases from J, with 12 bases between. As DNA, the CDR3 is TGTGCCAGCAGGGCAACTAGTGTTACGCAGTATTTT. It codes for CASRATSVTQYF.

This clonotype was observed a few times. V usage is TRBV5-1 and J usage is TRBJ2-3; D uncertain. Germline lookup yields CDR1 SGHRS and CDR2 YFSETQ. CDR3 length: 12 amino acids. Trimming stripped 4 bases from V and 5 bases from J, with 8 bases between. The CDR3 bases are TGCGCCAGCAGCCATAGGAAAGATACGCAGTATTTT. Protein sequence: CASSHRKDTQYF.

This clonotype was seen ten or more times. J is TRBJ2-3 and V is TRBV30; the D is unclear. The germline gives CDR1 GTSNPN, CDR2 SVGIG (reference sequence). Trimming removed 1 base from V and 0 bases from J, with 5 bases in between. This CDR3 contains 13 residues. The CDR3 spells CAWSAGSTDTQYF. CDR3 DNA sequence: TGTGCCTGGAGTGCCGGGAGCACAGATACGCAGTATTTT.

This clonotype was recorded many times. The V gene is TRBV7-2, the J gene TRBJ1-2; maybe TRBD1 (5 bases). The CDR3 length is 14 residues. V dropped 3 bases and J dropped 2 bases, with 10 bases sitting between them. CDR1 SGHTA and CDR2 FQGNSA come from the germline V gene. The CDR3 DNA reads as TGTGCCAGCAGCTTTGGCGGGGCCAACTATGGCTACACCTTC. Its protein is CASSFGGANYGYTF. Using reference TRBV7-2 and TRBJ1-2 for the parts outside the CDR3, the full variable domain is GAGVSQSPSNKVTEKGKDVELRCDPISGHTALYWYRQSLGQGLEFLIYFQGNSAPDKSGLPSDRFSAERTGGSVSTLTIQRTQQEDSAVYLCASSFGGANYGYTFGSGTRLTVV.

This clonotype was observed many times. The genes are TRBV12-3 or TRBV12-4 and TRBJ1-5; 7 nucleotides align to TRBD1. The CDR3 length is 14 residues. Trimming at V came to 6 bases and at J to 2 bases, leaving 4 bases not matched to a gene. CDR3 nucleotide sequence: TGTGCCAGCAGACGACAGGGTGGCAATCAGCCCCAGCATTTT. Its protein is CASRRQGGNQPQHF.

This clonotype was seen at least ten times. The chain combines TRBV20-1 with TRBJ1-1; D gene unclear. Germline CDR1 and CDR2: DFQATT and SNEGSKA (reference sequence). V was clipped by 1 base and J by 6 bases, with 6 bases between them. The CDR3 is 11 amino acids. The CDR3 spells CSARVSAEAFF. In DNA, the CDR3 is TGCAGTGCTAGAGTGAGCGCTGAAGCTTTCTTT.